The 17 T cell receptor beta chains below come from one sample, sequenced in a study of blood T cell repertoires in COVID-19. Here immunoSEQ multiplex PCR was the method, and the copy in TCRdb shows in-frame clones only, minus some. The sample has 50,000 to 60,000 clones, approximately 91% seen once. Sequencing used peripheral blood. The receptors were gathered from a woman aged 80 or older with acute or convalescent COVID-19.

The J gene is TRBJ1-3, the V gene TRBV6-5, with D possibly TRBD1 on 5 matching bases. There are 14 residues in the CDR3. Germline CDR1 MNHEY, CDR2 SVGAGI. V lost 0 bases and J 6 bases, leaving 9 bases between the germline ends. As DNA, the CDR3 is TGTGCCAGCAGTTACTCGGGGGACTCAAACACCATATATTTT. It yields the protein CASSYSGDSNTIYF.

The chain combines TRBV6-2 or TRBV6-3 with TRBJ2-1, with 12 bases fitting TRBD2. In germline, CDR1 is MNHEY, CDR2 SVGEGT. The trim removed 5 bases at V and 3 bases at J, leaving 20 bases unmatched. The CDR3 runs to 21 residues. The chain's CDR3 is CASSQNPGTSGPKQRYNEQFF. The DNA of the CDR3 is TGTGCCAGCAGTCAAAACCCCGGGACTAGCGGGCCAAAGCAGCGCTACAATGAGCAGTTCTTC.

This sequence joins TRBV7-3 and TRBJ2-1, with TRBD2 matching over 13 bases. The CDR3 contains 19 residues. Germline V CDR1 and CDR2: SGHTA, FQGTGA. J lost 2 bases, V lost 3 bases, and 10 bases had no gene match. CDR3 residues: CASSFTGPGTSGAYNEQFF. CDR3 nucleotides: TGTGCCAGCAGCTTCACAGGACCCGGGACTAGCGGGGCCTACAATGAGCAGTTCTTC.

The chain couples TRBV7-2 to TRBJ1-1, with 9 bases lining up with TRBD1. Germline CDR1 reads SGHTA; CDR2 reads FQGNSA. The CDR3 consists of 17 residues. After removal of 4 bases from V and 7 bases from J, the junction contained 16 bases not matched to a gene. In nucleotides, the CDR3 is TGTGCCAGCAGCTGGCCGGGACAGGGTAATAGCGGCGGTGAAGCTTTCTTT. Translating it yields CASSWPGQGNSGGEAFF.

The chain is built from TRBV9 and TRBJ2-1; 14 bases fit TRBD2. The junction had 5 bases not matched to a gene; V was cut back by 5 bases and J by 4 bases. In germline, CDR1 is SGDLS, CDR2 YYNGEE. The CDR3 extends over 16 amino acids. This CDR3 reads CASSGTSGSGYNEQFF. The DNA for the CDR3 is TGTGCCAGCAGTGGGACTAGCGGGAGCGGGTACAATGAGCAGTTCTTC.

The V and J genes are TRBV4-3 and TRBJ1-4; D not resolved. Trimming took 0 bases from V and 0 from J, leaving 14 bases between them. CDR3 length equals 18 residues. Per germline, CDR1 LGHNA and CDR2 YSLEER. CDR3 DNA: TGCGCCAGCAGCCAAGAGACATACCAAAAAGCAACTAATGAAAAACTGTTTTTT. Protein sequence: CASSQETYQKATNEKLFF.

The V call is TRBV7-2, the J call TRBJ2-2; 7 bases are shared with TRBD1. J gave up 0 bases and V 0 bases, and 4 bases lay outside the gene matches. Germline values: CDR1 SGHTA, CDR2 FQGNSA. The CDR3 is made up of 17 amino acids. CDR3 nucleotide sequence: TGTGCCAGCAGCTTAGCCGTAGGACAGGCGAACACCGGGGAGCTGTTTTTT. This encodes CASSLAVGQANTGELFF.

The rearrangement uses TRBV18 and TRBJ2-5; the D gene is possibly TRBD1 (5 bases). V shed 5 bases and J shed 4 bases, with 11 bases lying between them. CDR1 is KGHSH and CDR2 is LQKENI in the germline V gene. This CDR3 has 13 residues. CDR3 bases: TGTGCCAGCTCAGCAGGGTCGTCAGAGACCCAGTACTTC. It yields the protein CASSAGSSETQYF.

The DNA of the CDR3 is TGTGCCAGCAGCTCTGACAGGGGGCGGGAAGCTTTCTTT. Its protein product is CASSSDRGREAFF. This rearrangement joins TRBV7-2 to TRBJ1-1; 10 positions agree with TRBD1. Trimming at V came to 4 bases and at J to 8 bases, leaving 4 bases not matched to a gene. Germline V gene data show CDR1 as SGHTA and CDR2 as FQGNSA. The CDR3 is 13 amino acids.

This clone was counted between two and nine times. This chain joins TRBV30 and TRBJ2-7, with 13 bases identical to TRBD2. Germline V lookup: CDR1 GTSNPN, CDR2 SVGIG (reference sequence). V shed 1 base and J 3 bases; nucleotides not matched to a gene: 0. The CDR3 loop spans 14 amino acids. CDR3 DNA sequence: TGTGCCTGGAGTGGGACTAGCGGGAGCTACGAGCAGTACTTC. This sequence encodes CAWSGTSGSYEQYF.

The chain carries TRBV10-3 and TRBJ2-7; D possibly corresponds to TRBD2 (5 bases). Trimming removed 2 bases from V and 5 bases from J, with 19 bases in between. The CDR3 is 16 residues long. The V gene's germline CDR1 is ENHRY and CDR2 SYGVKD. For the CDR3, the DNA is TGTGCCATCAGTGAGCCACCGACTAAGCGATCGGACGAGCAGTACTTC. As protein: CAISEPPTKRSDEQYF.

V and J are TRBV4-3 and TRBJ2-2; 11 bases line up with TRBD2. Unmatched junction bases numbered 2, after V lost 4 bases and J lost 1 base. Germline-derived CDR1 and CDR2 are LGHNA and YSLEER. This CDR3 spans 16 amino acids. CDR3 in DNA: TGCGCCAGCAGCCGCACTAGCGGGAGGAACACCGGGGAGCTGTTTTTT. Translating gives CASSRTSGRNTGELFF.

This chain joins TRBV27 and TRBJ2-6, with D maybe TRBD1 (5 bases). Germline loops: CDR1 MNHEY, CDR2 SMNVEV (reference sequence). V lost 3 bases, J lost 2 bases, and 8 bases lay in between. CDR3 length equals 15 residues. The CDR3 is CASSFWGTGANVLTF. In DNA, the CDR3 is TGTGCCAGCAGTTTCTGGGGCACTGGGGCCAACGTCCTGACTTTC. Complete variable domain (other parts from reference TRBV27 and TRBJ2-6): EAQVTQNPRYLITVTGKKLTVTCSQNMNHEYMSWYRQDPGLGLRQIYYSMNVEVTDKGDVPEGYKVSRKEKRNFPLILESPSPNQTSLYFCASSFWGTGANVLTFGAGSRLTVL.

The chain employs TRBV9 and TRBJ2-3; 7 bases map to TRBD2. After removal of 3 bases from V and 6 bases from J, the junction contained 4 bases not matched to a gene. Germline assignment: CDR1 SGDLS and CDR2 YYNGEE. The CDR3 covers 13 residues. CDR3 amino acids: CASSGREFDTQYF. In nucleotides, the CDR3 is TGTGCCAGCAGCGGGCGGGAGTTTGATACGCAGTATTTT.

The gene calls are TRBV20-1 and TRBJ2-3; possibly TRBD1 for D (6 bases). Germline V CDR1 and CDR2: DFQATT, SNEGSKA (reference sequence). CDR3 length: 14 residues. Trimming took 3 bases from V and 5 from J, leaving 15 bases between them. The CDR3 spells CSASLGAWGDTQYF. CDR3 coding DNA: TGCAGTGCTAGTCTGGGGGCGTGGGGAGATACGCAGTATTTT.

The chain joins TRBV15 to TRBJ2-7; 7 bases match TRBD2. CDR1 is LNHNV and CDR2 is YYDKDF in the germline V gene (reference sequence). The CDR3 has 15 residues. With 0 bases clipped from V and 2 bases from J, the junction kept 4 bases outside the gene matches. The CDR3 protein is CATSRESRGAYEQYF. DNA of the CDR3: TGTGCCACCAGCAGAGAGAGTCGGGGGGCCTACGAGCAGTACTTC. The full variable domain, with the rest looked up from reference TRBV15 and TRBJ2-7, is DAMVIQNPRYQVTQFGKPVTLSCSQTLNHNVMYWYQQKSSQAPKLLFHYYDKDFNNEADTPDNFQSRRPNTSFCFLDIRSPGLGDTAMYLCATSRESRGAYEQYFGPGTRLTVT.

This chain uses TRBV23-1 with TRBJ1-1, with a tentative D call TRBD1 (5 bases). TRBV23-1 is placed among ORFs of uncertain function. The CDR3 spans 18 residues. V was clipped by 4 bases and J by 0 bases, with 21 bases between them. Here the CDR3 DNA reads TGCGCCAGCAGTCCCAGCAGGGATCAACCCCATATGAACACTGAAGCTTTCTTT. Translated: CASSPSRDQPHMNTEAFF.